This T cell receptor beta chain was profiled in a study of blood T cell repertoires in COVID-19. Deletions cut 6 bases from V and 8 bases from J, with 13 bases between. The CDR3 spans 12 residues. This table comes from immunoSEQ multiplex PCR, and its TCRdb copy is limited to in-frame clones, with some not included. The sample holds about 82,000 clones, roughly 78% seen once. J is TRBJ1-2 and V is TRBV12-3 or TRBV12-4; tentatively, D is TRBD1 (5 bases). The specimen was peripheral blood. The receptor comes from a man in his sixties with COVID-19, enrolled during active disease. The CDR3 DNA reads TGTGCCAGCAGGTGGCAGGGAAGGGGCTACACCTTC. This encodes CASRWQGRGYTF.